These 19 T cell receptor beta chains came from one sample sequenced in a study of post-analysis software for immune sequencing data. No antigens are known for them. Every TCR beta cDNA library bore unique molecular identifiers. TCRdb processed the PCR reads anew with MiXCR; each CDR3 protein has one entry. Here the sample spans about 430,000 distinct CDR3 sequences, less than 40% being singletons. General study results and limits: The five TRBV segments detected at higher frequency in patients than in controls included TRBV5-6, TRBV5-1 and TRBV20-1.

The sequencing sample was made of blood. The receptors derive from a girl aged 2-10 years with multiple sclerosis.

This clonotype was seen a handful of times. The chain carries TRBV5-1 and TRBJ2-1; no definite D call. V was cut by 4 bases and J by 8 bases, with 16 bases left in between. Germline-derived CDR1 and CDR2 are SGHRS and YFSETQ. This CDR3 has 14 amino acids. In DNA, the CDR3 is TGCGCCAGCAGCCCCCCCCAGCCTGACGATGAGCAGTTCTTC. Translated: CASSPPQPDDEQFF.

The chain links TRBV27 to TRBJ2-1, with TRBD2 identical over 8 bases. CDR3 length equals 12 residues. V shed 8 bases and J 6 bases; nucleotides not matched to a gene: 3. The germline gives CDR1 MNHEY, CDR2 SMNVEV (reference sequence). The CDR3 DNA follows: TGTGCCAGCTCAGGACTAGCCAATGAGCAGTTCTTC. Translation gives CASSGLANEQFF.

The chain has TRBV15 and TRBJ2-5; 8 bases map to TRBD1. J lost 11 bases, V lost 0 bases, and 5 bases had no gene match. Germline V gene data show CDR1 as LNHNV and CDR2 as YYDKDF (reference sequence). This CDR3 is 13 amino acids long. This CDR3 is CATSRDLRQGQYF. CDR3 in DNA: TGTGCCACCAGCAGAGACTTACGACAGGGGCAGTACTTC.

The chain has TRBV29-1 and TRBJ2-5; perhaps D is TRBD1 or TRBD2 (5 bases each). The J call is uncertain, as TRBJ2-7 better fits the DNA end. The germline gives CDR1 SQVTM, CDR2 ANQGSEA. This CDR3 comprises 13 residues. The CDR3 nucleotides are TGCAGCGTTGTCACGGGACGAGACTACGAGCAGTACTTC. Protein sequence: CSVVTGRDYEQYF.

The CDR3 DNA is TGCGCCAGCGGAGGGGACGCGACAGGGGCATTGAACACCGGGGAGCTGTTTTTT. Translated, it gives CASGGDATGALNTGELFF. V gene TRBV5-1 combines with J gene TRBJ2-2, with TRBD1 matching 8 bases. The length of the CDR3 is 18 residues. CDR1 SGHRS and CDR2 YFSETQ come from the germline V gene. J lost 1 base, V lost 7 bases, and 15 bases had no gene match.

The chain links TRBV6-5 to TRBJ1-2; D might be TRBD1 (6 bases). Germline V gives CDR1 MNHEY, CDR2 SVGAGI. Trimming took 2 bases from V and 7 from J, leaving 17 bases between them. This CDR3 region has 15 residues. The CDR3 DNA follows: TGTGCCAGCAGTTACGGGAGTCAGGGGAGGTTTGGCTACACCTTC. Translation gives CASSYGSQGRFGYTF.

In its sample, this clonotype was seen many times. The gene calls are TRBV4-3 and TRBJ2-7; 8 bases map to TRBD1. The trim removed 1 base at V and 4 bases at J, leaving 3 bases unmatched. Germline CDR1 and CDR2: LGHNA and YSLEER. This CDR3 region has 14 residues. CDR3 coding DNA: TGCGCCAGCAGCCAAGGGACAGGGAATTACGAGCAGTACTTC. It specifies CASSQGTGNYEQYF.

The chain uses TRBV6-5 and TRBJ2-7, with D unclear. V lost 8 bases and J 6 bases, leaving 11 bases between the germline ends. CDR3 length: 11 residues. Per the germline V gene, CDR1 is MNHEY and CDR2 is SVGAGI. CDR3 protein: CASQSAREQYF. In DNA form, the CDR3 reads TGTGCCAGCCAAAGCGCTCGCGAGCAGTACTTC.

This clonotype occurred a few times. In nucleotides, the CDR3 is TGTGCCAGCAGCCAAAGGGGCATTAATTCACCCCTCCACTTT. This sequence encodes CASSQRGINSPLHF. The V and J genes are TRBV3-1 and TRBJ1-6; D perhaps matches TRBD1 (5 bases). V was cut by 2 bases and J by 6 bases, with 8 bases left in between. CDR1 and CDR2 (germline): LGHDT, YNNKEL (reference sequence). The CDR3 contains 14 residues.

This clonotype showed up just a few times. The CDR3 spells CASSRYRGRGSNYGYTF. For the CDR3, the DNA is TGTGCCAGCAGTCGCTATAGGGGACGGGGTTCCAACTATGGCTACACCTTC. This chain uses TRBV12-3 or TRBV12-4 with TRBJ1-2; D is perhaps TRBD1 (5 bases). Deletions cut 5 bases from V and 2 bases from J, with 21 bases between. The CDR3 contains 17 residues.

J is TRBJ2-7 and V is TRBV7-9; 7 bases fit TRBD2. The J call may be incorrect, as the DNA end agrees better with TRBJ2-5. There are 16 residues in the CDR3. In germline, CDR1 is SEHNR, CDR2 FQNEAQ (reference sequence). The CDR3 bases are TGTGCCAGCAGCTTAGGACTAGCAGGAGGTTGGGAGACCCAGTACTTC. Translated: CASSLGLAGGWETQYF.

The V gene is TRBV7-2, the J gene TRBJ2-3; D is unresolved. Germline CDR1 is SGHTA and CDR2 is FQGNSA. Trimming shortened V by 1 base and J by 2 bases, and 10 bases separated the two germline ends. The CDR3 has 15 residues. CDR3: CASSLGGRNTDTQYF. The CDR3 bases are TGTGCCAGCAGCTTAGGTGGCAGAAACACAGATACGCAGTATTTT.

The CDR3 DNA reads TGCAGTGCTCTAAAAGAGACCCAGTACTTC. This codes for CSALKETQYF. The chain carries TRBV20-1 and TRBJ2-5; D ambiguous. The V gene's germline CDR1 is DFQATT and CDR2 SNEGSKA (reference sequence). The CDR3 consists of 10 residues. Trimming removed 5 bases at V and 3 bases at J, with 4 bases between.

This chain joins TRBV20-1 and TRBJ1-2; 9 bases are a match to TRBD1. The CDR3 extends over 14 amino acids. Germline assignment: CDR1 DFQATT and CDR2 SNEGSKA (reference sequence). With V trimmed by 1 base and J by 6 bases, 6 bases remained unmatched. DNA of the CDR3: TGCAGTGCTAGAGGCGGGACAGGGATCAATGGCTACACCTTC. As protein: CSARGGTGINGYTF.

The V and J genes are TRBV7-2 and TRBJ2-3; no clear D. V was pared by 2 bases and J by 2 bases, with 11 bases between. Per the germline V gene, CDR1 is SGHTA and CDR2 is FQGNSA. This CDR3 region has 15 residues. The DNA for the CDR3 is TGTGCCAGCAGCTTAAGGGCCGCGAACACAGATACGCAGTATTTT. This encodes CASSLRAANTDTQYF.

As DNA, the CDR3 is TGTGCCAGCAGCTTACAAGACAGGGCCTCCTACGAGCAGTACTTC. Translating it yields CASSLQDRASYEQYF. The V and J genes are TRBV7-2 and TRBJ2-7; 7 nucleotides line up with TRBD1. Germline V gene sequence: CDR1 SGHTA, CDR2 FQGNSA. With V trimmed by 2 bases and J by 0 bases, 4 bases remained unmatched. The CDR3 has 15 residues.

This clonotype was detected only a few times. The chain combines TRBV28 with TRBJ1-1; a possible D gene is TRBD1 (5 bases). The CDR3 totals 17 residues. The germline gives CDR1 MDHEN, CDR2 SYDVKM. V lost 5 bases and J lost 4, with 23 bases in between. The CDR3 loop is CASSPGGTFLPGTEAFF. The CDR3 coding sequence is TGTGCCAGCAGTCCCGGGGGGACTTTCCTGCCGGGCACTGAAGCTTTCTTT. Looking up the rest from reference TRBV28 and TRBJ1-1 gives the full variable domain: DVKVTQSSRYLVKRTGEKVFLECVQDMDHENMFWYRQDPGLGLRLIYFSYDVKMKEKGDIPEGYSVSREKKERFSLILESASTNQTSMYLCASSPGGTFLPGTEAFFGQGTRLTVV.

This chain uses TRBV20-1 with TRBJ2-3, with no clear D. The CDR3 length is 14 residues. With 0 bases removed from V and 2 bases from J, the gap between germline ends came to 9 bases. Germline CDR1 DFQATT, CDR2 SNEGSKA (reference sequence). The CDR3 region is CSARDVVYTDTQYF. The CDR3 region has the DNA TGCAGTGCTAGAGACGTGGTTTACACAGATACGCAGTATTTT.

This clonotype has just a few counts. The chain has TRBV4-3 and TRBJ2-2, with 7 bases lining up with TRBD2. Germline trimming cut 1 base from V and 2 bases from J; bases unmatched to any gene: 4. Germline values: CDR1 LGHNA, CDR2 YSLEER. CDR3 size: 16 residues. CDR3 DNA: TGCGCCAGCAGCCAAGGGGGCGGGAGAAACACCGGGGAGCTGTTTTTT. Amino acids: CASSQGGGRNTGELFF.